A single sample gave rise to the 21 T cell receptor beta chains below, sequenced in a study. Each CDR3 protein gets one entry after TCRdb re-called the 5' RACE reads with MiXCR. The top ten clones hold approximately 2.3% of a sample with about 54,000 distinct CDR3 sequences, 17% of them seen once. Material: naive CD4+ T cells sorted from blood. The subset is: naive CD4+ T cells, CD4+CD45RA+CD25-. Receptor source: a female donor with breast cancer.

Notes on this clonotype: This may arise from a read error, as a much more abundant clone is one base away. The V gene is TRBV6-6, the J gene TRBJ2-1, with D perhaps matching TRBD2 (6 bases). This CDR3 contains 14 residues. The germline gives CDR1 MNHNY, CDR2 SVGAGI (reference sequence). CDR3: CASSYGQGGNEQIF. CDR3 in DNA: TGTGCCAGCAGTTACGGGCAGGGAGGCAATGAGCAGATCTTC.

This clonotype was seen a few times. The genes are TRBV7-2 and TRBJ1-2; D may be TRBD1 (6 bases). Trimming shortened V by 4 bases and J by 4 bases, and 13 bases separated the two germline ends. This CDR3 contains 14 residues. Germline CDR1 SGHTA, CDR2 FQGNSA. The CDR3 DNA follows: TGTGCCAGCAGCTGGGAACAGGGAGGCTATGGCTACACCTTC. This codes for CASSWEQGGYGYTF. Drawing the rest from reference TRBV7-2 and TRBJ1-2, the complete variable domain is GAGVSQSPSNKVTEKGKDVELRCDPISGHTALYWYRQSLGQGLEFLIYFQGNSAPDKSGLPSDRFSAERTGGSVSTLTIQRTQQEDSAVYLCASSWEQGGYGYTFGSGTRLTVV.

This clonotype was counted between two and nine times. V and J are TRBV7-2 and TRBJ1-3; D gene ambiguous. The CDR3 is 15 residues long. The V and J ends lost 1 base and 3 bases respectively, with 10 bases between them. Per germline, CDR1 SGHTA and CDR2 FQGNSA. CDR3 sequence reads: CASSLVMGNGNTIYF. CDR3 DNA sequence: TGTGCCAGCAGCTTAGTAATGGGGAATGGAAACACCATATATTTT.

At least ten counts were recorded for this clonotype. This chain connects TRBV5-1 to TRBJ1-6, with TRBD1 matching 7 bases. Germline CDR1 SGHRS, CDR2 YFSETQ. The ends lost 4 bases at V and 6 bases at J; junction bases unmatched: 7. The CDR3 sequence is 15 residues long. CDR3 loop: CASSRDSPFNSPLHF. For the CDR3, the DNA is TGCGCCAGCAGCCGGGACAGTCCTTTTAATTCACCCCTCCACTTT.

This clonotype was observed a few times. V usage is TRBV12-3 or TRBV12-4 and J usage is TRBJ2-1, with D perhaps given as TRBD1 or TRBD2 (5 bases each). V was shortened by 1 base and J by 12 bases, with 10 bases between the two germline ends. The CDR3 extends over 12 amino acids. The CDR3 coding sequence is TGTGCCAGCAGTTTAGTACTAGGGGTGCAGTTCTTC. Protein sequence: CASSLVLGVQFF.

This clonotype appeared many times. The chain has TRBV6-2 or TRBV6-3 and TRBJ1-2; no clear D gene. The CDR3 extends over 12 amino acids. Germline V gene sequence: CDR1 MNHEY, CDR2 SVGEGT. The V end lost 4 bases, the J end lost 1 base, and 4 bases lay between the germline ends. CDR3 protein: CASSLVNYGYTF. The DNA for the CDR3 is TGTGCCAGCAGTTTAGTTAACTATGGCTACACCTTC.

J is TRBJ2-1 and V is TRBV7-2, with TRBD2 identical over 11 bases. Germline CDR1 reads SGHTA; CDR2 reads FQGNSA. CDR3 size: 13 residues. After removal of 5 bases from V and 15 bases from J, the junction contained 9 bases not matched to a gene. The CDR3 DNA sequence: TGTGCCAGCAGCGTTAGCGGGAGGGCCTTCGGGTTCTTC. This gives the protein CASSVSGRAFGFF. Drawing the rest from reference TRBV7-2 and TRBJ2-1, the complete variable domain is GAGVSQSPSNKVTEKGKDVELRCDPISGHTALYWYRQSLGQGLEFLIYFQGNSAPDKSGLPSDRFSAERTGGSVSTLTIQRTQQEDSAVYLCASSVSGRAFGFFGPGTRLTVL.

In DNA, the CDR3 is TGCGCCAGCAACCCTGGGACGGCCGAAGGGACCCAGTACTTC. This sequence encodes CASNPGTAEGTQYF. The chain couples TRBV5-1 to TRBJ2-5; the D gene could be TRBD1 or TRBD2 (5 bases each). This CDR3 contains 14 residues. V was cut by 6 bases and J by 7 bases, with 19 bases left in between. Germline CDR1 and CDR2: SGHRS and YFSETQ.

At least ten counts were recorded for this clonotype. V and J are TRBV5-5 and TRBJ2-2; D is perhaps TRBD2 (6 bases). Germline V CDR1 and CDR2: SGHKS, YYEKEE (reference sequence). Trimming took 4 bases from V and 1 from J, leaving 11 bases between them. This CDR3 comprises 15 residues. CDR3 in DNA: TGTGCCAGCAGCCCGTTCGGGGGGAACACCGGGGAGCTGTTTTTT. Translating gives CASSPFGGNTGELFF.

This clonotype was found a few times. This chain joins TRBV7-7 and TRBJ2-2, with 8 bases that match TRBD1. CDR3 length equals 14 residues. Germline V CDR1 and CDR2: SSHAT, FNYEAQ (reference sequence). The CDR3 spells CASSKDRDTGELFF. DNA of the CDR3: TGTGCTAGCTCCAAGGACAGGGACACCGGGGAGCTGTTTTTT.

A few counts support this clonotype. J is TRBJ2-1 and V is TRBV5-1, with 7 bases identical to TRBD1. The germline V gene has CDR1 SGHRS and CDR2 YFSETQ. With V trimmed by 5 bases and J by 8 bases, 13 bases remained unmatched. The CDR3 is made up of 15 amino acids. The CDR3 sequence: CASSRDGRTGDEQFF. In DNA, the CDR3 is TGCGCCAGCAGTCGCGACGGTAGGACAGGCGATGAGCAGTTCTTC.

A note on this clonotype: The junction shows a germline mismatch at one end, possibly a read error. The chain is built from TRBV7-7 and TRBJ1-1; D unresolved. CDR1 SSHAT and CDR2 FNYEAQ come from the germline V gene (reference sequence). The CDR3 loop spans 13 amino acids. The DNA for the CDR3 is TGTGCTAGCAGCTTACTATCAAACACTGGAGCTTTCTTT. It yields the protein CASSLLSNTGAFF.

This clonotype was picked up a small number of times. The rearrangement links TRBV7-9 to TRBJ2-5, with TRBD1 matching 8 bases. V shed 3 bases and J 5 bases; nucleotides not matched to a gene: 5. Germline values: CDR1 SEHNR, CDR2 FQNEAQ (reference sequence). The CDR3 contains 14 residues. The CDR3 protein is CASSFGGQAETQYF. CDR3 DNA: TGTGCCAGCAGCTTCGGGGGACAGGCGGAGACCCAGTACTTC.

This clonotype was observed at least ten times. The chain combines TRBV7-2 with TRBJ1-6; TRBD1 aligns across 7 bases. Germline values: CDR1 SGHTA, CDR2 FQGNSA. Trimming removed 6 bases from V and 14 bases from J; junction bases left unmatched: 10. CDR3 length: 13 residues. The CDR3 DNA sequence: TGTGCCAGCAGTCATTACCTCGACAGGGCCCTCCACTTT. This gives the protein CASSHYLDRALHF. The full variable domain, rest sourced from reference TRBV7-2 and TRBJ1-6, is GAGVSQSPSNKVTEKGKDVELRCDPISGHTALYWYRQSLGQGLEFLIYFQGNSAPDKSGLPSDRFSAERTGGSVSTLTIQRTQQEDSAVYLCASSHYLDRALHFGNGTRLTVT.

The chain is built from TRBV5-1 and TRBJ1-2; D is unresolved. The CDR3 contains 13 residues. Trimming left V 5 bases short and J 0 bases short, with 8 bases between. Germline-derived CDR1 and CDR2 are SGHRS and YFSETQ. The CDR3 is CASSRAANYGYTF. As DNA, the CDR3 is TGCGCCAGCAGTCGGGCGGCTAACTATGGCTACACCTTC.

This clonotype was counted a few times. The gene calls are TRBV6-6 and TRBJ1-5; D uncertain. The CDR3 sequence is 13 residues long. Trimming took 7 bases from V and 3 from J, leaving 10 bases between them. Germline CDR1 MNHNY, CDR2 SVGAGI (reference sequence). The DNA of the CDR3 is TGTGCCAGCACCTCCAGTATCAATCAGCCCCAGCATTTT. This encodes CASTSSINQPQHF.

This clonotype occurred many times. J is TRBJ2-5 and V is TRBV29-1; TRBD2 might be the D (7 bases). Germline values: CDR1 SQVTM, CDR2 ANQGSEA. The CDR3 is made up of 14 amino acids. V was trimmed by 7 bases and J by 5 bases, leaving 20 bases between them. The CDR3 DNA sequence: TGCAGCGGCCTACCCGCCGGGGGGCGGGAGACCCAGTACTTC. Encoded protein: CSGLPAGGRETQYF.

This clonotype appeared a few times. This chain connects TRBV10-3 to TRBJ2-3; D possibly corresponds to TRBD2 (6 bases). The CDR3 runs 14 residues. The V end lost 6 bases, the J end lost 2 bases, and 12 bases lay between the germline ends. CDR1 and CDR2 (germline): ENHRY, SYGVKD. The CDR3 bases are TGTGCCATCAGGCCCAGCGGGCTCACAGATACGCAGTATTTT. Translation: CAIRPSGLTDTQYF.

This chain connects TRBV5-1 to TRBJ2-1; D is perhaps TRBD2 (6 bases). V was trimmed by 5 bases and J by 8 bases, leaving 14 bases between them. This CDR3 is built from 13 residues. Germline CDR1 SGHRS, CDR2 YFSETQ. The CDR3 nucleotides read TGCGCCAGCAGACGGCTAGCGTCGGATGAGCAGTTCTTC. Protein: CASRRLASDEQFF.

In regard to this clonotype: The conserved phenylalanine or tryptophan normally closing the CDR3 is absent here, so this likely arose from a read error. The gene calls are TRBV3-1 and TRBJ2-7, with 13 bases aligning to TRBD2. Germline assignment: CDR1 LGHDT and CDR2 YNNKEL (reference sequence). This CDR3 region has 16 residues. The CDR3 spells CASSQGLAGVPYEQYS. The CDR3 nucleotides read TGTGCCAGTAGCCAAGGACTAGCGGGAGTGCCCTACGAGCAGTACTCC.

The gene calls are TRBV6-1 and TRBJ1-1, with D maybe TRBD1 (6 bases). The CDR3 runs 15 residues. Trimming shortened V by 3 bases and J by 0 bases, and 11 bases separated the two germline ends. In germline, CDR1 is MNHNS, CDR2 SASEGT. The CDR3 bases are TGTGCCAGCAGTGATATTCGGACAGTGAACACTGAAGCTTTCTTT. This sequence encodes CASSDIRTVNTEAFF.